This T cell receptor beta chain comes out of a study of T cell changes during pregnancy in multiple sclerosis. Clones were sequenced by immunoSEQ multiplex PCR, and TCRdb holds only the in-frame ones, with some missing. The sample shows around 22,000 clones, 90% to 95% of them seen only once. This clone was seen a handful of times. The germline V gene has CDR1 SGHDN and CDR2 FVKESK. CDR3 length: 15 residues. With 4 bases removed from V and 3 bases from J, the gap between germline ends came to 16 bases. The clonotype comes from a female donor in good health, enrolled as a control in a pregnancy study. Sample: CD4+ T cells from peripheral blood mononuclear cells, taken after pregnancy. The gene calls are TRBV14 and TRBJ2-7; D perhaps matches TRBD1 (7 bases). Written as DNA, the CDR3 is TGTGCCAGCAGCCGGGGGGACAGAACGGTCTACGAGCAGTACTTC. It specifies CASSRGDRTVYEQYF.